These T cell receptor beta chains were read from a single sample in a study of blood T cell repertoires in COVID-19. Generated by immunoSEQ multiplex PCR, the TCRdb table keeps only in-frame clones and is missing some. In the table there are around 250,000 clones, around 88% of which are singletons. Sequenced: peripheral blood. These receptors all come from a man at least 80 years old with acute or convalescent COVID-19. Both conserved end residues are part of each CDR3. Fields, in order: D gene, J gene, V gene, clone size, CDR3 DNA, CDR3 protein. A D gene is named only where the DNA matches it firmly. Clone size is shown for a subset of rows, as once, few, many or a class of expanded clone.

TRBD2	TRBJ2-5	TRBV11-2	.	TGTGCCAGCAGCTTAGGGCTAGCGGGTGGAGAGACCCAGTACTTC	CASSLGLAGGETQYF
TRBD2	TRBJ2-2	TRBV2	.	TGTGCTAGTACCTCTAGCGGGACCACCGGGGAGCTGTTTTTT	CASTSSGTTGELFF
TRBD1	TRBJ1-2	TRBV19	.	TGTGCCAGCGGGACAGGGGATAGCTATGGCTACACCTTC	CASGTGDSYGYTF
.	TRBJ2-1	TRBV20-1	.	TGCAGTGCACCACAGGGACATGAGCAGTTCTTC	CSAPQGHEQFF
TRBD2	TRBJ2-7	TRBV18	.	TGTGCCAGCTCACCACTTCTAGCGGGGGCCCCGGGGGTTGAGCAGTACTTC	CASSPLLAGAPGVEQYF
TRBD1	TRBJ2-2	TRBV18	.	TGTGCCAGCTCAACAGGACAGGGGAACACCGGGGAGCTGTTTTTT	CASSTGQGNTGELFF
TRBD1	TRBJ1-6	TRBV7-9	.	TGTGCCAGCAGCTTAGGACAGGGCTACAATTCACCCCTCCACTTT	CASSLGQGYNSPLHF
.	TRBJ1-1	TRBV24-1	.	TGTGCCACCAGTGGAGGTGGGGGCCCCACTGAAGCTTTCTTT	CATSGGGGPTEAFF
.	TRBJ2-2	TRBV28	many	TGTGCCAGCAGTTTGGGACTTTTCAACACCGGGGAGCTGTTTTTT	CASSLGLFNTGELFF
TRBD1	TRBJ2-5	TRBV9	.	TGTGCCAGCAGCGTAGAGGGACAGGGGGCTGAGACCCAGTACTTC	CASSVEGQGAETQYF
TRBD1	TRBJ2-7	TRBV27	.	TGTGCCAGCAGAACAACAGGGGCCTACGAGCAGTACTTC	CASRTTGAYEQYF
.	TRBJ2-5	TRBV18	.	TGTGCCAGCTCACCACCGAGCTCAGCGCAAGAGACCCAGTACTTC	CASSPPSSAQETQYF
TRBD1	TRBJ2-1	TRBV5-4	.	TGTGCCAGCAGCTTTCCCGGACAGGGATCTGAGCAGTTCTTC	CASSFPGQGSEQFF
.	TRBJ1-2	TRBV6-5	.	TGTGCCAGCAGAAAGACACTCAAGGATGGCTACACCTTC	CASRKTLKDGYTF
TRBD1	TRBJ2-7	TRBV5-1	.	TGCGCCAGCAGCTTGATCCAGGGGGCGTCCGAGCAGTACTTC	CASSLIQGASEQYF
TRBD2	TRBJ2-1	TRBV6-6	.	TGTGCCAGCAGTTACTCGATGGTTATTAGCGGGAATGAGCAGTTCTTC	CASSYSMVISGNEQFF
TRBD1	TRBJ2-2	TRBV27	.	TGTGCCAGCAGTACCCCCCAGGGGGCCAACACCGGGGAGCTGTTTTTT	CASSTPQGANTGELFF
TRBD2	TRBJ2-5	TRBV30	.	TGTGCCTGGAGTGTACGAGCTAGCGGGAGACACTTC	CAWSVRASGRHF
TRBD2	TRBJ2-7	TRBV6-1	.	TGTGCCAGCAGTGGAGGACGGACTAGCGGGAGTCCCTACGAGCAGTACTTC	CASSGGRTSGSPYEQYF
TRBD2	TRBJ2-3	TRBV5-1	.	TGCGCCAGCAGCTTCCGCGGGAGGGCCCTAGATACGCAGTATTTT	CASSFRGRALDTQYF
.	TRBJ2-1	TRBV4-2	.	TGTGCCAGCAGCCAAGCGAAGGACAGAGAGCAGTTCTTC	CASSQAKDREQFF
.	TRBJ2-1	TRBV5-1	.	TGCGCCAGCAGCTTGCAGGGAAACCCTTACAATGAGCAGTTCTTC	CASSLQGNPYNEQFF
TRBD1	TRBJ2-1	TRBV29-1	.	TGCAGCGTTGATGAGACAGGGCCCTGGTACAATGAGCAGTTCTTC	CSVDETGPWYNEQFF
.	TRBJ1-1	TRBV7-3	.	TGTGCCAGCAGCTACCCGAAAGGGGTTGTGGAGAACACTGAAGCTTTCTTT	CASSYPKGVVENTEAFF
.	TRBJ2-1	TRBV5-6	few	TGTGCCAGCAGCTTGAGGAGGTGGCATGAGCAGTTCTTC	CASSLRRWHEQFF
.	TRBJ2-3	TRBV11-1	.	TGTGCCAGCAGCTTAGCCCTAGCGCCCGATACGCAGTATTTT	CASSLALAPDTQYF
.	TRBJ1-3	TRBV7-2	.	TGTGCCAGCAGCCCGGGGAGGGGCTCTGGAAACACCATATATTTT	CASSPGRGSGNTIYF
.	TRBJ1-1	TRBV7-3	.	TGTGCCAGCAGCGACTACCGCGTAGCTTTCTTT	CASSDYRVAFF
.	TRBJ1-1	TRBV10-2	.	TGCGCCAGCAGTGCGCAGGGAAGAAGGACTGAAGCTTTCTTT	CASSAQGRRTEAFF
.	TRBJ2-2	TRBV11-2	.	TGTGCCAGCAGCAGAGGGCGGGCGGAAAACACCGGGGAGCTGTTTTTT	CASSRGRAENTGELFF
TRBD1	TRBJ1-1	TRBV5-4	.	TGTGCCAGCAGCCAGGGGACAGATCCGAACACTGAAGCTTTCTTT	CASSQGTDPNTEAFF
.	TRBJ2-2	TRBV24-1	.	TGTGCCACCAGTGACCGACGGACAGAACGGGAGCTGTTTTTT	CATSDRRTERELFF
TRBD1	TRBJ2-7	TRBV5-1	once	TGCGCCAGCAGCTTGACCGGACAGGGGCCCTACGAGCAGTACTTC	CASSLTGQGPYEQYF
.	TRBJ1-2	TRBV28	.	TGTGCCAGCAGTTTGGGGGGGGCAGCTAACTATGGCTACACCTTC	CASSLGGAANYGYTF
TRBD1	TRBJ2-5	TRBV29-1	.	TGCAGCGAACAGGACAGGGAGACCCAGTACTTC	CSEQDRETQYF
.	TRBJ1-5	TRBV5-5	.	TGTGCCAGCACCGCGGCGGGGGAGGGCCAGCCCCAGCATTTT	CASTAAGEGQPQHF
TRBD2	TRBJ2-5	TRBV28	.	TGTGCCAGCATGGCGGGAGCTACGGAGACCCAGTACTTC	CASMAGATETQYF
TRBD1	TRBJ2-7	TRBV3-1/TRBV3-2	.	TGTGCCAGCAGCCGGGACAGCTATTACGAGCAGTACTTC	CASSRDSYYEQYF
.	TRBJ1-2	TRBV5-6	.	TGTGCCAGCAGCTTGGGGACAGCCAGATCTGGCTACACCTTC	CASSLGTARSGYTF
TRBD1	TRBJ2-4	TRBV27	.	TGTGCCAGCACCCCGACAGGGATAGCCAAAAACATTCAGTACTTC	CASTPTGIAKNIQYF
TRBD1	TRBJ2-2	TRBV19	.	TGTGCCAGTAGTATATCCGGGCTCAGGGGGTACACCGGGGAGCTGTTTTTT	CASSISGLRGYTGELFF
.	TRBJ1-1	TRBV7-2	.	TGTGCCAGCAGACAACAGGGAGGGAGGACTGAAGCTTTCTTT	CASRQQGGRTEAFF
.	TRBJ2-4	TRBV19	.	TGTGCCAGTAGTATTCGCCAGGAAACCAAAAACATTCAGTACTTC	CASSIRQETKNIQYF
TRBD1	TRBJ1-1	TRBV6-5	.	TGTGCCAGCTGGGACAGAGAGAACACTGAAGCTTTCTTT	CASWDRENTEAFF
TRBD1	TRBJ1-1	TRBV19	.	TGTGCCAGCAATACCACGACAGGGATGAACACTGAAGCTTTCTTT	CASNTTTGMNTEAFF
.	TRBJ2-3	TRBV10-2	many	TGCGCCAGCAGTGAGTCCCCCGTTGGCACAGATACGCAGTATTTT	CASSESPVGTDTQYF
.	TRBJ2-5	TRBV11-2	once	TGTGCCAGCAGCTTAAGTAGGCTAGGTAAAGAGACCCAGTACTTC	CASSLSRLGKETQYF
TRBD1	TRBJ1-4	TRBV28	few	TGTGCCAGCAGACGGGGACAGGGCCATGAAAAACTGTTTTTT	CASRRGQGHEKLFF
TRBD2	TRBJ2-1	TRBV10-3	.	TGTGCCATCAGGGGGCGGGAGGGCTACAATGAGCAGTTCTTC	CAIRGREGYNEQFF
.	TRBJ2-1	TRBV5-1	.	TGCGCCAGCAGCTTGTTTAAGAGCTCCTACAATGAGCAGTTCTTC	CASSLFKSSYNEQFF
TRBD1	TRBJ2-5	TRBV11-2	.	TGTGCCAGCAGCGGCAGGGGGCCGGGGGTTGAGACCCAGTACTTC	CASSGRGPGVETQYF
.	TRBJ1-5	TRBV6-5	.	TGTGCCAGCAGTTATGCCAGGGGAAGCAATCAGCCCCAGCATTTT	CASSYARGSNQPQHF
TRBD1	TRBJ1-6	TRBV7-8	.	TGTGCCAGCAGCTTGGGACAGCTTAATTCACCCCTCCACTTT	CASSLGQLNSPLHF
TRBD2	TRBJ2-7	TRBV5-1	.	TGCGCCAGCAGCTTTGCTAGCGGGGGGCCCTACGAGCAGTACTTC	CASSFASGGPYEQYF
.	TRBJ1-2	TRBV19	.	TGTGCCAGTAGTATGGCGGGGGACTATGGCTACACCTTC	CASSMAGDYGYTF
.	TRBJ1-1	TRBV3-1/TRBV3-2	.	TGTGCCAGCAGCCAGGGTTCAGGGGAAGCTTTCTTT	CASSQGSGEAFF
TRBD2	TRBJ2-5	TRBV2	.	TGTGCCAGCAGTGAACTAGCGGGGCGGGAGACCCAGTACTTC	CASSELAGRETQYF
.	TRBJ1-4	TRBV5-4	.	TGTGCCAGCAGCTTGGATCAGGGTGGGAATGAAAAACTGTTTTTT	CASSLDQGGNEKLFF